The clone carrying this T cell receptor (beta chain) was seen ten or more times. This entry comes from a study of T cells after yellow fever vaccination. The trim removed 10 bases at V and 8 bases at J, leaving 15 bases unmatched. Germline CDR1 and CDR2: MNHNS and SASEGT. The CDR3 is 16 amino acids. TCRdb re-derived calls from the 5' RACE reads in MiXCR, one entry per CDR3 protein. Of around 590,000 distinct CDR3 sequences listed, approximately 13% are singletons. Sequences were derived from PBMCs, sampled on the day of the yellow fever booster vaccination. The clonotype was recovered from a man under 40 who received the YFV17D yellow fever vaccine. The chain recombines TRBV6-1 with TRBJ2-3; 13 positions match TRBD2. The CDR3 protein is CATNALGLAGEVTQYF. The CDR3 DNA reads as TGTGCCACCAACGCACTTGGACTAGCGGGAGAAGTTACGCAGTATTTT.